This T cell receptor (beta chain) was sequenced in a study of blood T cells in healthy people across ages. A J-beta primer mix and a sample-barcoded 5' primer were used in a second PCR of about 7 to 11 cycles. TCRdb re-called the 5' RACE reads through MiXCR, storing one row per CDR3 protein. The data contain roughly 1.5 million distinct CDR3 sequences, approximately 39% of them singletons. This CDR3 spans 13 amino acids. CDR1 MGHRA and CDR2 YSYEKL come from the germline V gene. The V gene lost 4 bases and the J gene lost 7 bases, with 13 bases spanning the gap. This TCR was sampled from a woman between 18 and 29 years old in good health. This chain joins TRBV4-1 and TRBJ1-2; D is perhaps TRBD1 (5 bases). Sequenced material: blood. CDR3 nucleotides: TGCGCCAGCAGCCGGCCCTTTGGGGGTGGCTACACCTTC. Its translation is CASSRPFGGGYTF.